A selection of T cell receptor beta chains follows, all from one sample in a study of beta chain features in type 1 diabetes. Profiled with immunoSEQ multiplex PCR; TCRdb holds only in-frame clones, not every one. The sample lists some 190,000 clones; under 9.5% were seen once. Sequenced: central memory CD4+ T cells from blood. The receptor source for this set is a man between 18 and 29 years old with type 1 diabetes. CDR3s include the opening cysteine and the closing phenylalanine or tryptophan. A D gene is named only where the DNA matches it firmly. Some rows have no size entry. The others give once, few or many, or a class for an expanded clone.

CDR3 protein	CDR3 DNA	V gene	clone size	J gene	D gene
CASSGTGEETQYF	TGTGCCAGCAGCGGGACAGGGGAGGAGACCCAGTACTTC	TRBV2	many	TRBJ2-5	TRBD1
CASSRLPLAGRYNEQFF	TGCGCCAGCAGCCGCCTCCCCTTAGCGGGACGCTACAATGAGCAGTTCTTC	TRBV5-1	few	TRBJ2-1	TRBD2
CASSVGQGGEQYF	TGTGCCAGCAGTGTCGGACAGGGTGGCGAGCAGTACTTC	TRBV6-1	few	TRBJ2-7	TRBD1
CASSRSGGDTDTQYF	TGTGCCAGCAGCCGTAGCGGGGGAGACACAGATACGCAGTATTTT	TRBV5-4	few	TRBJ2-3	TRBD2
CASSLLVQETQYF	TGTGCCAGCAGCCTCCTAGTTCAAGAGACCCAGTACTTC	TRBV2	NA	TRBJ2-5	NA
CSVRQGNTGELFF	TGCAGCGTTCGACAGGGAAACACCGGGGAGCTGTTTTTT	TRBV29-1	many	TRBJ2-2	TRBD1
CASSARLQSGGKLFF	TGCGCCAGCAGTGCGCGACTCCAAAGTGGAGGAAAACTGTTTTTT	TRBV5-1	few	TRBJ1-4	NA
CASSYLAGGREQYF	TGTGCCAGCAGTTATCTAGCGGGGGGGAGAGAGCAGTACTTC	TRBV2	NA	TRBJ2-7	TRBD2
CASSWGGDNEQFF	TGCGCCAGCAGCTGGGGGGGGGACAATGAGCAGTTCTTC	TRBV5-1	many	TRBJ2-1	TRBD2
CASSSGTSGETQYF	TGCGCCAGCAGTTCCGGGACTAGCGGAGAGACCCAGTACTTC	TRBV5-1	few	TRBJ2-5	TRBD2
CASSPPLGDRGHTDTQYF	TGTGCCAGCAGCCCCCCATTGGGGGACAGGGGGCACACAGATACGCAGTATTTT	TRBV7-2	few	TRBJ2-3	TRBD1
CASSLKRGGATDTQYF	TGTGCCAGCAGCTTGAAGCGCGGGGGGGCCACAGATACGCAGTATTTT	TRBV5-4	NA	TRBJ2-3	TRBD2
CASSHNARAEQYF	TGTGCCAGCAGCCACAACGCCAGGGCCGAGCAGTACTTC	TRBV11-2	NA	TRBJ2-7	NA
CAWDRGTEAFF	TGTGCCTGGGACAGGGGCACTGAAGCTTTCTTT	TRBV30	NA	TRBJ1-1	TRBD1
CASTKPGQDYGYTF	TGCGCCAGCACTAAACCGGGACAGGACTATGGCTACACCTTC	TRBV5-1	NA	TRBJ1-2	TRBD1
CASRPDRGNNQPQHF	TGTGCCAGCAGACCAGACAGAGGAAACAATCAGCCCCAGCATTTT	TRBV2	NA	TRBJ1-5	NA
CASSLPSGGNTEAFF	TGTGCCAGCAGTTTACCTTCAGGGGGGAACACTGAAGCTTTCTTT	TRBV28	few	TRBJ1-1	TRBD1
CASSVTANQPQHF	TGTGCCAGCAGTGTGACAGCCAATCAGCCCCAGCATTTT	TRBV6-1	NA	TRBJ1-5	NA
CAWSANWASYEQYF	TGTGCCTGGAGTGCCAACTGGGCTTCCTACGAGCAGTACTTC	TRBV30	NA	TRBJ2-7	NA
CASTRGGQGLNTEAFF	TGCGCCAGCACCCGGGGTGGACAGGGTCTGAACACTGAAGCTTTCTTT	TRBV5-1	few	TRBJ1-1	TRBD1
CASSPDRVYGGYTF	TGTGCCAGCAGTCCGGACAGGGTATACGGTGGCTACACCTTC	TRBV27	few	TRBJ1-2	TRBD1
CASSPPSSGSRTDTQYF	TGTGCCAGCTCACCACCGTCTAGCGGGAGTAGAACAGATACGCAGTATTTT	TRBV18	few	TRBJ2-3	TRBD2
CASSQGTLRTSGSPDTQYF	TGTGCCAGCAGCCAGGGTACTCTACGGACTAGCGGGAGTCCAGATACGCAGTATTTT	TRBV4-2	NA	TRBJ2-3	TRBD2